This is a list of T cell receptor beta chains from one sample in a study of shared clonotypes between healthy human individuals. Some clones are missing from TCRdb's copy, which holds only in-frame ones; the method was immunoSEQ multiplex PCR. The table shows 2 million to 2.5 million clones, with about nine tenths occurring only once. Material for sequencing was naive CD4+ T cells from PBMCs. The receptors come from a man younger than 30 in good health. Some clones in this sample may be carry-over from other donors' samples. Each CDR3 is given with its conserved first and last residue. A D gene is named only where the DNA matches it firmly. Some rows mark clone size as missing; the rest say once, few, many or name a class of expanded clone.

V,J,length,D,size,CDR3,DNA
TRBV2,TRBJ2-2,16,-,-,CASNQASSSGTGELFF,TGTGCCAGCAACCAAGCGAGTAGCTCGGGCACCGGGGAGCTGTTTTTT
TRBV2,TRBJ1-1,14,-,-,CASSDLWGVTEAFF,TGTGCCAGCAGTGATCTATGGGGGGTCACTGAAGCTTTCTTT
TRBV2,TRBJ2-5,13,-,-,CASDRTSYETQYF,TGTGCCAGCGATCGAACTAGTTACGAGACCCAGTACTTC
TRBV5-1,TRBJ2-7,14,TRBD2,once,CASSLYTSGYEQYF,TGCGCCAGCAGCTTGTATACTAGCGGCTACGAGCAGTACTTC
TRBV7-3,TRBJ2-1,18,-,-,CASSFLGGSRREGNEQFF,TGTGCCAGCAGCTTTCTGGGCGGCAGTCGGCGGGAAGGTAATGAGCAGTTCTTC
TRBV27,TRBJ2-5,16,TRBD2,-,CASSRKTSGREETQYF,TGTGCCAGCAGTCGCAAGACTAGCGGGAGGGAAGAGACCCAGTACTTC
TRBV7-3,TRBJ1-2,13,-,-,CASSPRGVGGYTF,TGTGCCAGCAGTCCGAGGGGAGTGGGAGGCTACACCTTC
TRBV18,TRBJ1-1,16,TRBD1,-,CASSPPTGQPNTEAFF,TGTGCCAGCTCACCGCCCACGGGACAGCCGAACACTGAAGCTTTCTTT
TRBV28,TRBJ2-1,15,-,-,CASSSSSLGSNEQFF,TGTGCCAGCAGTTCGAGTAGTCTGGGTTCAAATGAGCAGTTCTTC
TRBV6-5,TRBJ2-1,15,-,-,CASITPGAGRNEQFF,TGTGCCAGCATCACCCCAGGGGCAGGGAGGAATGAGCAGTTCTTC
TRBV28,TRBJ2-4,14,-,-,CASRGSGTKNIQYF,TGTGCCAGCAGGGGATCCGGGACAAAAAACATTCAGTACTTC
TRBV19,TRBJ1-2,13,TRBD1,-,CASSPDRGWGYTF,TGTGCCAGTAGTCCGGACAGGGGCTGGGGCTACACCTTC
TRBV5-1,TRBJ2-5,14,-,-,CASTTGHQQETQYF,TGCGCCAGCACAACCGGACACCAGCAAGAGACCCAGTACTTC
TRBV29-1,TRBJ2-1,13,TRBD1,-,CSAQGQSYNEQFF,TGCAGCGCCCAGGGACAGTCCTACAATGAGCAGTTCTTC
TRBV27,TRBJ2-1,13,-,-,CASSLGGRGGQFF,TGTGCCAGCAGTTTAGGGGGCCGGGGTGGGCAGTTCTTC
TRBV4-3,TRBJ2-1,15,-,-,CASSHPTGSYNEQFF,TGCGCCAGCAGCCACCCGACAGGCTCCTACAATGAGCAGTTCTTC
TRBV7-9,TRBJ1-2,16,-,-,CASSSTAPTSNYGYTF,TGTGCCAGCAGCTCAACAGCACCTACTTCTAACTATGGCTACACCTTC
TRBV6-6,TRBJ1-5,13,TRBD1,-,CASSSTGDQPQHF,TGTGCCAGCAGTTCCACAGGGGATCAGCCCCAGCATTTT
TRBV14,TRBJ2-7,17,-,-,CASSPFSGTQSSYEQYF,TGTGCCAGCAGCCCATTCTCCGGGACACAAAGCTCCTACGAGCAGTACTTC
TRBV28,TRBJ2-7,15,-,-,CASSLPWGRTYEQYF,TGTGCCAGCAGTTTACCGTGGGGGCGAACCTACGAGCAGTACTTC
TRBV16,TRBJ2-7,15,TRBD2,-,CASSQGLAAIYEQYF,TGTGCCAGCAGCCAGGGACTAGCGGCGATCTACGAGCAGTACTTC
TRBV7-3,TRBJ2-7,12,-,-,CASSPTGGEQYF,TGTGCCAGCAGCCCGACTGGTGGCGAGCAGTACTTC
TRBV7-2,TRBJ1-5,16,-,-,CASSLEAGREDQPQHF,TGTGCCAGCAGCTTAGAGGCAGGTAGGGAGGATCAGCCCCAGCATTTT
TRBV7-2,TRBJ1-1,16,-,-,CASSARLDAYNTEAFF,TGTGCCAGCAGCGCCCGGTTGGATGCCTATAACACTGAAGCTTTCTTT
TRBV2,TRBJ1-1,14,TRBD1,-,CASSGSGQYTEAFF,TGTGCCAGCAGTGGATCGGGACAGTATACTGAAGCTTTCTTT
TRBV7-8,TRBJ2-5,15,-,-,CASSLDGGGEETQYF,TGTGCCAGCAGCTTAGACGGGGGCGGGGAAGAGACCCAGTACTTC
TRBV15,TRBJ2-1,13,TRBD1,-,CATGGQGGNEQFF,TGTGCCACCGGAGGACAGGGGGGTAATGAGCAGTTCTTC
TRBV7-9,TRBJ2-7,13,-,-,CASSLIRGDEQYF,TGTGCCAGCAGCTTAATTAGGGGCGACGAGCAGTACTTC
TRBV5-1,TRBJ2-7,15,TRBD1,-,CASSGGTGASYEQYF,TGCGCCAGCAGCGGTGGGACAGGGGCATCCTACGAGCAGTACTTC
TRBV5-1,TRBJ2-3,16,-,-,CASSLAGSGGTDTQYF,TGCGCCAGCAGCTTGGCCGGGAGCGGAGGCACAGATACGCAGTATTTT
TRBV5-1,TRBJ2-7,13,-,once,CASSLGLPYEQYF,TGCGCCAGCAGCTTGGGACTGCCCTACGAGCAGTACTTC
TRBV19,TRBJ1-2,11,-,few,CASRLGYGYTF,TGTGCCAGTAGGCTCGGGTATGGCTACACCTTC
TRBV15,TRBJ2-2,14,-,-,CATRLGRNTGELFF,TGTGCCACCCGCTTGGGGCGGAACACCGGGGAGCTGTTTTTT
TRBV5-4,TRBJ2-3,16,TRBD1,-,CASSLRGTGTIDTQYF,TGTGCCAGCAGCCTTCGGGGGACAGGGACGATAGATACGCAGTATTTT
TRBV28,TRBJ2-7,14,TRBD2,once,CASNKSGKESGQYF,TGTGCCAGCAATAAAAGCGGGAAGGAGAGCGGGCAGTACTTC
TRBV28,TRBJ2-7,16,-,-,CASSLNRGERTYEQYF,TGTGCCAGCAGTTTAAATAGGGGAGAGAGAACCTACGAGCAGTACTTC
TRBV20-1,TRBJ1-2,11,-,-,CSADGDYGYTF,TGCAGTGCTGATGGGGACTATGGCTACACCTTC
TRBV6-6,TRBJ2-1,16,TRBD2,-,CASSSVAGGPVSEQFF,TGTGCCAGCAGTTCGGTAGCGGGAGGGCCAGTTAGTGAGCAGTTCTTC
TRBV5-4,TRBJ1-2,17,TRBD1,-,CASTLGVPGQGIYGYTF,TGTGCCAGCACCCTGGGGGTCCCCGGACAGGGAATCTATGGCTACACCTTC
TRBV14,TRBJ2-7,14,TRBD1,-,CASNTQGISYEQYF,TGTGCCAGCAACACACAGGGGATCTCCTACGAGCAGTACTTC
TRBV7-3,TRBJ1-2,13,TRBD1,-,CASSHRTGDGYTF,TGTGCCAGCAGCCATCGGACAGGTGATGGCTACACCTTC
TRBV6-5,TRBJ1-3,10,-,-,CASRGNTIYF,TGTGCCAGCAGAGGAAACACCATATATTTT
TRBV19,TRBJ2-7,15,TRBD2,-,CASSIVGTNRDEQYF,TGTGCCAGTAGTATAGTTGGGACTAATCGCGACGAGCAGTACTTC
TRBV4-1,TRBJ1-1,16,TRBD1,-,CASSYGTGTSNTEAFF,TGCGCCAGCAGCTATGGGACAGGGACTTCGAACACTGAAGCTTTCTTT
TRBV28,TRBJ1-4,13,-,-,CASNPGGLEKLFF,TGTGCCAGCAATCCCGGCGGTCTTGAAAAACTGTTTTTT
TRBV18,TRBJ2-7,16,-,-,CASSPMGPTNSYEQYF,TGTGCCAGCTCACCCATGGGACCGACGAACTCCTACGAGCAGTACTTC
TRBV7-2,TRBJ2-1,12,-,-,CASSSPYNEQFF,TGTGCCAGCAGCTCGCCCTACAATGAGCAGTTCTTC
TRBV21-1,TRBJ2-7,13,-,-,CARGTSGIFEQYF,TGTGCCAGAGGGACTAGCGGGATTTTTGAGCAGTACTTC
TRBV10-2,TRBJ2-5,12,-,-,CASSLLQETQYF,TGCGCCAGCAGCCTTCTCCAAGAGACCCAGTACTTC
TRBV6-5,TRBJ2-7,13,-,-,CASSYSYDYEQYF,TGTGCCAGCAGTTACTCTTACGACTACGAGCAGTACTTC
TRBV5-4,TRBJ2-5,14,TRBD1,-,CASSSRTGEETQYF,TGTGCCAGCAGCTCAAGGACAGGGGAAGAGACCCAGTACTTC
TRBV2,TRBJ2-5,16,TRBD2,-,CASSERVAGGRETQYF,TGTGCCAGCAGTGAAAGGGTGGCGGGAGGGCGAGAGACCCAGTACTTC
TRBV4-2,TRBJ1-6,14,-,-,CASSRRDINSPLHF,TGTGCCAGCAGCCGCCGGGACATTAATTCACCCCTCCACTTT
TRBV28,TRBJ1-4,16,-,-,CASSFIGPATNEKLFF,TGTGCCAGCAGTTTCATAGGGCCTGCAACTAATGAAAAACTGTTTTTT
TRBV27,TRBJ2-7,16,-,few,CASSLYPPGRSYEQYF,TGTGCCAGCAGTTTATATCCCCCAGGCCGTAGCTACGAGCAGTACTTC